What follows are 8 T cell receptor beta chains derived from one specimen sequenced in a study of cytomegalovirus exposure and HLA in healthy donors. The data were produced by immunoSEQ multiplex PCR, yet TCRdb's version contains in-frame clones alone and is incomplete. The table records more than 140,000 clones, 85% to 90% of them present only once. The sequenced material came from PBMCs. The receptor set was obtained from a woman younger than 30 in good health and CMV-seropositive.

The chain combines TRBV18 with TRBJ1-2; 10 bases line up with TRBD1. The V and J ends lost 0 bases and 4 bases, in that order; junction bases with no gene match: 5. Germline V lookup: CDR1 KGHSH, CDR2 LQKENI. The CDR3 extends over 16 amino acids. The CDR3 DNA reads TGTGCCAGCTCACCACCTTTGGGACAGGGGATCTATGGCTACACCTTC. Protein sequence: CASSPPLGQGIYGYTF.

This clone came up once. The chain links TRBV7-2 to TRBJ2-1; TRBD2 is a possible D gene (5 bases). The CDR3 is 14 amino acids. The germline gives CDR1 SGHTA, CDR2 FQGNSA. Trimming pared 2 bases from V and 8 bases from J, leaving 13 bases between. The CDR3 sequence: CASSLRRVSDEQFF. The CDR3 DNA reads TGTGCCAGCAGCTTAAGGCGGGTTTCGGATGAGCAGTTCTTC.

The chain carries TRBV5-4 and TRBJ1-1, with D possibly TRBD1 on 6 matching bases. Per the germline V gene, CDR1 is SGHNT and CDR2 is YYREEE (reference sequence). CDR3 length equals 17 residues. The V gene lost 1 base and the J gene lost 0 bases, with 16 bases spanning the gap. For the CDR3, the DNA is TGTGCCAGCAGCTTGAAACAGGGAAGAATCATGAACACTGAAGCTTTCTTT. Residues: CASSLKQGRIMNTEAFF.

This clone was counted between two and nine times. The chain couples TRBV11-3 to TRBJ1-2, with D uncertain. The CDR3 runs to 13 residues. Per germline, CDR1 SGHNT and CDR2 YENEEA. V was shortened by 4 bases and J by 8 bases, with 14 bases between the two germline ends. CDR3 residues: CASSSRTFMGYTF. The CDR3, as DNA: TGTGCCAGCAGCTCGAGGACTTTCATGGGCTACACCTTC.

The gene calls are TRBV9 and TRBJ2-1; the D gene is possibly TRBD2 (5 bases). Trimming shortened V by 0 bases and J by 2 bases, and 12 bases separated the two germline ends. This CDR3 is built from 16 residues. CDR1 is SGDLS, CDR2 YYNGEE, per germline. CDR3 residues: CASSVALADTYNEQFF. Written as DNA, the CDR3 is TGTGCCAGCAGCGTAGCTCTAGCAGACACCTACAATGAGCAGTTCTTC. The full variable domain, completed using reference TRBV9 and TRBJ2-1, is DSGVTQTPKHLITATGQRVTLRCSPRSGDLSVYWYQQSLDQGLQFLIQYYNGEERAKGNILERFSAQQFPDLHSELNLSSLELGDSALYFCASSVALADTYNEQFFGPGTRLTVL.

The chain joins TRBV28 to TRBJ2-7; tentatively, D is TRBD2 (5 bases). Germline V gene lookup returns CDR1 MDHEN and CDR2 SYDVKM. The CDR3 extends over 15 amino acids. V lost 2 bases to trimming and J lost 2 bases, with 13 bases between them. CDR3 in amino acids: CASSLATGRAYEQYF. Written as DNA, the CDR3 is TGTGCCAGCAGTTTAGCAACGGGGAGAGCCTACGAGCAGTACTTC.

This clone was detected only a few times. The genes are TRBV10-1 and TRBJ2-7; no reliable D call. CDR3 length: 13 amino acids. CDR1 and CDR2 (germline): WNHNN, SYGVQD (reference sequence). Trimming took 2 bases from V and 0 from J, leaving 5 bases between them. Here the CDR3 reads CASSEASSYEQYF. DNA of the CDR3: TGCGCCAGCAGTGAGGCCAGCTCCTACGAGCAGTACTTC.

V is TRBV27 and J is TRBJ1-5, with TRBD1 identical over 11 bases. The CDR3 sequence is 16 residues long. Per the germline V gene, CDR1 is MNHEY and CDR2 is SMNVEV (reference sequence). Trimming cost V 5 bases and J 4 bases; bases outside gene matches: 7. For the CDR3, the DNA is TGTGCCAGCAGTGCGGACAGGGGGCTCCCTAATCAGCCCCAGCATTTT. Translating it yields CASSADRGLPNQPQHF.